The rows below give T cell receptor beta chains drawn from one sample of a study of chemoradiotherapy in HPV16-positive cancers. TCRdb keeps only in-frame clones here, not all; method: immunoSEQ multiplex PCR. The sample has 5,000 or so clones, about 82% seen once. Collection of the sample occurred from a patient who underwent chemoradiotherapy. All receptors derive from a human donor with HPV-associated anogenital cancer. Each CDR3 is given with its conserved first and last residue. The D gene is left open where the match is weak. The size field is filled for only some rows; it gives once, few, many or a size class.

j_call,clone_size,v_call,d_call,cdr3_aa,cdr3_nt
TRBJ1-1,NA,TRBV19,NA,CASVAGAKTEAFF,TGTGCCAGTGTCGCGGGGGCGAAAACTGAAGCTTTCTTT
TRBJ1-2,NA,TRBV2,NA,CASSLLTFNYGYTF,TGTGCCAGCAGTTTACTCACATTCAACTATGGCTACACCTTC
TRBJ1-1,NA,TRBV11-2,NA,CASSLMAGSGAFF,TGTGCCAGCAGCCTTATGGCGGGCTCGGGGGCTTTCTTT
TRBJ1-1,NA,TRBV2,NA,CASRGATMNTEAFF,TGTGCCAGCCGAGGCGCAACCATGAACACTGAAGCTTTCTTT
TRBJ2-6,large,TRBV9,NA,CASSPLGGAGANVLTF,TGTGCCAGCAGCCCCTTGGGGGGAGCTGGGGCCAACGTCCTGACTTTC
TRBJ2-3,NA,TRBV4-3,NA,CASSHQAGPQYF,TGCGCCAGCAGCCACCAGGCGGGCCCGCAGTATTTT
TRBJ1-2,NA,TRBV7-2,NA,CASSLNAYGYTF,TGTGCCAGCAGCTTAAATGCTTATGGCTACACCTTC
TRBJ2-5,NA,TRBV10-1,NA,CASNIQGIGETQYF,TGCGCCAGCAATATTCAGGGGATAGGAGAGACCCAGTACTTC
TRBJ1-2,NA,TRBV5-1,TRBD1,CASSQGGSHGYTF,TGCGCCAGCAGCCAGGGGGGATCACATGGCTACACCTTC
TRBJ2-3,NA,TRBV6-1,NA,CASSEYQYRLTRGDTQYF,TGTGCCAGCAGTGAATACCAGTACAGGTTAACTCGGGGAGATACGCAGTATTTT
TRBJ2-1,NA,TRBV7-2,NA,CASSLARRNSYNEQFF,TGTGCCAGCAGCTTAGCGCGGAGGAACTCCTACAATGAGCAGTTCTTC
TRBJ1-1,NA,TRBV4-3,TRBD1,CASSQGTGWLGNTEAFF,TGCGCCAGCAGCCAAGGGACAGGGTGGCTAGGGAACACTGAAGCTTTCTTT
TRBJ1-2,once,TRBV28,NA,CASTLGRAPYGYTF,TGTGCCAGCACCTTGGGCAGGGCGCCCTATGGCTACACCTTC
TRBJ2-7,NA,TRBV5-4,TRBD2,CASSRAGGYSYEQYF,TGTGCCAGCAGCCGGGCGGGGGGATACTCCTACGAGCAGTACTTC
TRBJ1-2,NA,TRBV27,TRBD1,CASRHRQGGSYGYTF,TGTGCCAGCAGGCACCGACAGGGGGGGAGCTATGGCTACACCTTC
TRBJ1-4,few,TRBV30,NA,CAWSAFNEKLFF,TGTGCCTGGAGTGCCTTTAATGAAAAACTGTTTTTT
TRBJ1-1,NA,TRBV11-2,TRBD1,CASRTGTALTEAFF,TGTGCCAGCAGGACCGGGACAGCTCTCACTGAAGCTTTCTTT
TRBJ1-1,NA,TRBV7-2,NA,CASSQRAGISEAFF,TGTGCCAGCAGCCAGCGTGCAGGGATCTCTGAAGCTTTCTTT
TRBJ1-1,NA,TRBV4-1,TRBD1,CASSQDMGTGRTEAFF,TGCGCCAGCAGCCAAGATATGGGGACAGGGAGGACTGAAGCTTTCTTT
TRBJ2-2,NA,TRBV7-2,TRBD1,CASSSPGTGSLTGELFF,TGTGCCAGCAGCTCCCCCGGGACAGGGTCGTTGACCGGGGAGCTGTTTTTT
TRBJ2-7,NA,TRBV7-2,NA,CASSLSSRSYEQYF,TGTGCCAGCAGCTTAAGTAGCAGGTCCTACGAGCAGTACTTC
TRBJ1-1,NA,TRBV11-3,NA,CASSFAGDTEAFF,TGTGCCAGCAGCTTCGCAGGGGACACTGAAGCTTTCTTT
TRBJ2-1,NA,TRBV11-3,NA,CASSRTDNEQFF,TGTGCCAGCAGTCGGACAGACAATGAGCAGTTCTTC
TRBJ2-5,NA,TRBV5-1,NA,CASSSSPQETQYF,TGCGCCAGCAGTTCTAGCCCCCAAGAGACCCAGTACTTC
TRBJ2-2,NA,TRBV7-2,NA,CASRLHRDGELFF,TGTGCCAGCAGGTTACACAGGGACGGGGAGCTGTTTTTT
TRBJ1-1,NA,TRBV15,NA,CATSRVLGGGTEAFF,TGTGCCACCAGCAGAGTATTGGGGGGTGGCACTGAAGCTTTCTTT
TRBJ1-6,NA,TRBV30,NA,CARQDIGNSPLHF,TGTGCGCGGCAGGATATCGGCAATTCACCCCTCCACTTT
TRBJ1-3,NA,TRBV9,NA,CASSVKNTIYF,TGTGCCAGCAGCGTGAAGAACACCATATATTTT
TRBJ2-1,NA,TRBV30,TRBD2,CAWAPGASGYNEQFF,TGTGCCTGGGCCCCTGGGGCTAGCGGTTACAATGAGCAGTTCTTC
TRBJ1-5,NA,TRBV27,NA,CASSLLRNQPQHF,TGTGCCAGCAGTTTGCTCCGAAATCAGCCCCAGCATTTT
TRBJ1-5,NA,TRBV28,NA,CASKLANQPQHF,TGTGCCAGCAAGTTGGCAAATCAGCCCCAGCATTTT
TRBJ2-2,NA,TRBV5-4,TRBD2,CASSLEGLADTGELFF,TGTGCCAGCAGCTTGGAGGGACTAGCGGATACCGGGGAGCTGTTTTTT
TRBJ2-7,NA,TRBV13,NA,CASSFPGLPYEQYF,TGTGCCAGCAGCTTTCCGGGACTGCCCTACGAGCAGTACTTC
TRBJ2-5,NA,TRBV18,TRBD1,CASSLPDRAVQETQYF,TGTGCCAGCTCACTCCCGGACAGGGCGGTCCAAGAGACCCAGTACTTC
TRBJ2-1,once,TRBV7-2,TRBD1,CASSLRDRENEQFF,TGTGCCAGCAGCTTACGGGACAGGGAGAATGAGCAGTTCTTC
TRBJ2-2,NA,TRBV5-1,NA,CASSLKGEAGTEELFF,TGCGCCAGCAGCTTGAAGGGGGAGGCGGGCACCGAGGAGCTGTTTTTT
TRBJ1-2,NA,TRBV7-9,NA,CASSFELGNYGYTF,TGTGCCAGCAGCTTCGAGCTGGGGAACTATGGCTACACCTTC
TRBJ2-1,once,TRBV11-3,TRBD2,CASIQGTTYNEQFF,TGTGCCAGCATCCAAGGGACTACCTACAATGAGCAGTTCTTC
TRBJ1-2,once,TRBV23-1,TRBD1,CASSQSGFDRGLDYGYTF,TGCGCCAGCAGTCAATCGGGCTTTGACAGGGGGCTTGACTATGGCTACACCTTC
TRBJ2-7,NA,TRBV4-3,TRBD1,CASSQVRLGQGYEQYF,TGCGCCAGCAGCCAAGTCCGTCTAGGACAGGGCTACGAGCAGTACTTC
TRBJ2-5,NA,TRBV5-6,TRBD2,CASNALAAGGRAETQYF,TGTGCCAGCAATGCTCTAGCGGCTGGAGGGAGAGCGGAGACCCAGTACTTC
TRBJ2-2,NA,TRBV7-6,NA,CASSLLPGRLTGELFF,TGTGCCAGCAGCCTGCTTCCCGGTAGGCTCACCGGGGAGCTGTTTTTT
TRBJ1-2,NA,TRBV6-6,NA,CASSYSNNGYTF,TGTGCCAGCAGTTACTCGAACAATGGCTACACCTTC
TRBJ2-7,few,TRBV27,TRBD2,CASSPVAAGGYEQYF,TGTGCCAGCAGTCCCGTTGCGGCGGGAGGCTACGAGCAGTACTTC
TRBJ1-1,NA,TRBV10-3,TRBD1,CAISDLYRGDTEAFF,TGTGCCATCAGTGACCTATACAGGGGGGACACTGAAGCTTTCTTT